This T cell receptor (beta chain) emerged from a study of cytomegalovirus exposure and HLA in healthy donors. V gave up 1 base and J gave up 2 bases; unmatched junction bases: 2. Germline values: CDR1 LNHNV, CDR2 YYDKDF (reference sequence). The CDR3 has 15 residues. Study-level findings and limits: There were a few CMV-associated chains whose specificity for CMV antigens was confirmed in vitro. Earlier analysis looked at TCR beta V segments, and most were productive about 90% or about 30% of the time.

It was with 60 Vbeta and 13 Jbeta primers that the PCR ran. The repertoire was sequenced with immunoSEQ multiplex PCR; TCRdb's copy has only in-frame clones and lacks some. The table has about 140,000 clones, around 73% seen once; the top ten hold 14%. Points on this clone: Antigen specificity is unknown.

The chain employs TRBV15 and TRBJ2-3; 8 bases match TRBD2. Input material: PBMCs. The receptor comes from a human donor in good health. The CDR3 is CATSRAGGPTDTQYF. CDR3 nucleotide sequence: TGTGCCACCAGCAGAGCGGGGGGGCCCACAGATACGCAGTATTTT.